This TCR beta chain was obtained from a study of Ad26.COV2.S vaccination and SARS-CoV-2 variants. Study overall: The COV1001 Ad26.COV2.S trial arm included the donor. The authors gave Ad26.COV2.S intramuscularly, either once or twice 56 days apart. Points from the study as a whole: Measurements of TCR breadth and depth may have given underestimates of the total T cell responses.

CDR1 is SGHTA and CDR2 is FQGTGA in the germline V gene. The CDR3 has 16 residues. V lost 4 bases and J 5 bases, leaving 20 bases between the germline ends. Regarding treatment: about 20 received Ad26.COV2.S at low or high dose, single or two shots; roughly five received placebo; per-sample allocation not given. Sampling occurred on day 63 after the first vaccine or placebo injection. SARS-CoV-2 spike from the Wuhan strain was encoded by the vaccine, an Ad26 vector. As to this clone: Its antigen is not identified.

This table comes from immunoSEQ multiplex PCR, and its TCRdb copy is limited to in-frame clones, with some not included. The data contain 440,000 or so clones, less than 95% of them seen just once; the ten biggest clones take up roughly 3.9%. V and J are TRBV7-3 and TRBJ1-1; tentative D call: TRBD1 (6 bases). Sequences were derived from peripheral blood, sampled in a trial of Ad26.COV2.S vaccine versus placebo. The TCR originated in a person aged 18-65 years who received the Ad26.COV2.S COVID-19 vaccine or a placebo. DNA of the CDR3: TGTGCCAGCAGCTCCGGGACACCAAGAGATGGGACTGAAGCTTTCTTT. Encoded protein: CASSSGTPRDGTEAFF.